This T cell receptor (beta chain) stems from a study of blood T cell repertoires in COVID-19. Overall study context: The study drew acute and convalescent COVID-19 samples from the United States, Italy and Spain.

TCRdb's table, derived via immunoSEQ multiplex PCR, lists solely in-frame clones and lacks some. The repertoire holds 70,000 to 80,000 clones, with approximately 88% as singletons. Germline V gives CDR1 SGHDT, CDR2 YYEEEE. The length of the CDR3 is 16 residues. Trimming cost V 7 bases and J 2 bases; bases outside gene matches: 10. The specimen was peripheral blood. The chain carries TRBV5-6 and TRBJ1-5; TRBD1 agrees at 9 bases. This sequence was found in a human donor in a cohort sampled during active COVID-19. CDR3 DNA sequence: TGTGCCAGCCAATCGGGACAGGGAAGGGGCAATCAGCCCCAGCATTTT. Protein product: CASQSGQGRGNQPQHF. Full variable domain (remainder filled in from reference TRBV5-6 and TRBJ1-5): DAGVTQSPTHLIKTRGQQVTLRCSPKSGHDTVSWYQQALGQGPQFIFQYYEEEERQRGNFPDRFSGHQFPNYSSELNVNALLLGDSALYLCASQSGQGRGNQPQHFGDGTRLSIL.